This T cell receptor (beta chain) was recovered during a study of T cells in Graves' hyperthyroidism and ophthalmopathy. The study, taken as a whole, reports: In validation, the model predicted ophthalmopathy. These predictions came a median approximately 5.9 months before onset.

From RNA transcripts, TCR beta CDR3 regions were amplified. An initial round of RT-PCR targeting the TCR CDR3 relied on the HTBI primer set. TCRdb re-called the multiplex PCR reads with MiXCR, one entry per CDR3 protein. The data show some 360,000 distinct CDR3 sequences, 15% to 20% seen once. This clonotype was recorded many times. The antigen remains unidentified. Germline V gives CDR1 MNHNS, CDR2 SASEGT. V was pared by 4 bases and J by 7 bases, with 17 bases between. There are 15 residues in the CDR3. The TCR sequence derives from a middle-aged woman with Graves' ophthalmopathy. The sequencing input was blood. This chain uses TRBV6-1 with TRBJ2-4; D may be TRBD1 (6 bases). Here the CDR3 reads CASSVGGGAGNIQYF. The CDR3 DNA sequence: TGTGCCAGCAGTGTCGGTGGGGGCGCTGGGAACATTCAGTACTTC.